The 8 T cell receptor beta chains in this list originate from one sample, sequenced in a study of shared clonotypes between healthy human individuals. Sequenced by immunoSEQ multiplex PCR; TCRdb stores in-frame clones only, minus some. This sample has approximately 2.4 million clones; around 95% occur once, and the top ten carry 0.1% to 0.15%. The sample consisted of naive CD4+ T cells sorted from blood. Subset specified: CD45RA+ positively selected. Receptors were obtained from a young man in good health.

The rearrangement joins TRBV29-1 to TRBJ2-3; 7 bases map to TRBD1. Germline CDR1 SQVTM, CDR2 ANQGSEA. The J segment lost 5 bases and the V segment lost 4 bases, leaving 3 bases of the junction unmatched. This CDR3 is built from 12 residues. This chain's CDR3 is CSVAPGGDTQYF. DNA of the CDR3: TGCAGCGTTGCCCCAGGGGGAGATACGCAGTATTTT.

A word on this clone: The same CDR3 arises from other DNA sequences in this sample as well. J is TRBJ2-3 and V is TRBV9, with TRBD2 identical over 9 bases. This CDR3 comprises 15 residues. Germline V gene data show CDR1 as SGDLS and CDR2 as YYNGEE. V was pared by 0 bases and J by 2 bases, with 1 base of the junction left unmatched. The CDR3 region has the DNA TGTGCCAGCAGCGTAGGCGGGAGGGCCACAGATACGCAGTATTTT. Translating gives CASSVGGRATDTQYF.

The genes are TRBV19 and TRBJ2-3, with a weak D call TRBD2 (6 bases). Germline loops: CDR1 LNHDA, CDR2 SQIVND (reference sequence). The CDR3 totals 15 residues. Trimming removed 3 bases from V and 0 bases from J, with 10 bases in between. The CDR3 loop reads CASSILAASTDTQYF. Written as DNA, the CDR3 is TGTGCCAGTAGTATTTTAGCGGCGAGCACAGATACGCAGTATTTT.

On this clone itself: This same CDR3 is encoded by further DNA sequences in the sample. The CDR3 DNA sequence: TGTGCCAGCAGTTATGGGACAGGGGGGTATGGCTACACCTTC. Its translation: CASSYGTGGYGYTF. The chain recombines TRBV6-5 with TRBJ1-2; 11 positions match TRBD1. Looked up from germline, CDR1 is MNHEY and CDR2 is SVGAGI. Trimming removed 3 bases from V and 5 bases from J; junction bases left unmatched: 2. This CDR3 is built from 14 residues.

The chain joins TRBV2 to TRBJ2-2, with D maybe TRBD2 (6 bases). CDR1 is SNHLY and CDR2 is FYNNEI in the germline V gene. Trimming removed 2 bases at V and 2 bases at J, with 12 bases between. CDR3 length: 16 amino acids. CDR3 nucleotides: TGTGCCAGCAGTGAAATGTGGCGGGGAAACACCGGGGAGCTGTTTTTT. Its translation is CASSEMWRGNTGELFF.

This clone was observed once. The identical CDR3 is also encoded by other nucleotide sequences in the sample. The chain recombines TRBV29-1 with TRBJ1-2; D is ambiguous. There are 11 residues in the CDR3. The V end was cut by 1 base, the J end by 4 bases, with 4 bases between. The V gene's germline CDR1 is SQVTM and CDR2 ANQGSEA. The CDR3 bases are TGCAGCGTTGAAGGGATCTATGGCTACACCTTC. Encoded protein: CSVEGIYGYTF.

The rearrangement uses TRBV21-1 and TRBJ1-1; TRBD1 reflects the table's D call only, with no check against the DNA. TRBV21-1 is a pseudogene locus. The CDR3 length is 19 residues. The CDR3 here is CASSKSGVYFGQSYTEAFF. The CDR3 DNA reads TGTGCCAGCAGCAAAAGTGGGGTGTATTTCGGACAGAGTTACACTGAAGCTTTCTTT.

The V call is TRBV5-5, the J call TRBJ1-5; 7 positions agree with TRBD1. CDR3 length: 17 amino acids. With V trimmed by 4 bases and J by 0 bases, 10 bases remained unmatched. In germline, CDR1 is SGHKS, CDR2 YYEKEE (reference sequence). The CDR3: CASSHDRVDYSNQPQHF. The CDR3 DNA is TGTGCCAGCAGCCACGACAGGGTAGACTATAGCAATCAGCCCCAGCATTTT.